These 20 T cell receptor beta chains came from one sample sequenced in a study of vaccination effects on CD4 cells after COVID-19. Before any sequencing was done, the ViraFEST assay used viral peptide pools to expand antigen-specific CD4+ T cells. At the end of roughly ten days of culture, CD4+ T cells were isolated. Neither prior SARS-CoV-2 infection nor positive nucleocapsid antibodies were present in the vaccine recipients. No cognate antigen is known for these TCRs. The repertoire was sequenced with immunoSEQ multiplex PCR; TCRdb's copy has only in-frame clones and lacks some. The table records more than 20,000 clones, 65% to 80% of them present only once. Sequencing used CD4+ T cells from PBMCs cultured with HCoV-NL63 spike peptides, obtained before COVID-19 vaccination. The receptor source for this set is a human donor who received a COVID-19 vaccine.

The rearrangement uses TRBV9 and TRBJ2-7; 7 nucleotides match TRBD2. This CDR3 has 16 amino acids. The trim removed 0 bases at V and 2 bases at J, leaving 8 bases unmatched. Germline lookup yields CDR1 SGDLS and CDR2 YYNGEE. The CDR3 nucleotides read TGTGCCAGCAGCGTAGGTCCTAGCGGAGGGCCCTACGAGCAGTACTTC. It translates to CASSVGPSGGPYEQYF.

The chain carries TRBV6-4 and TRBJ1-1, with D perhaps TRBD1 (6 bases). The CDR3 runs to 14 residues. V lost 2 bases, J lost 8 bases, and 15 bases lay in between. CDR1 MRHNA and CDR2 SNTAGT come from the germline V gene. The CDR3 DNA reads TGTGCCAGCAGTGACGGGACACGAACCGGGGAAGCTTTCTTT. It yields the protein CASSDGTRTGEAFF.

This chain connects TRBV7-9 to TRBJ1-2, with no clear D. The CDR3 covers 12 residues. The germline V gene has CDR1 SEHNR and CDR2 FQNEAQ (reference sequence). Deletions cut 3 bases from V and 6 bases from J, with 8 bases between. The CDR3 nucleotides are TGTGCCAGCAGCTTGGCAAGTCATGGCTACACCTTC. Translating gives CASSLASHGYTF.

The rearrangement joins TRBV2 to TRBJ2-3; D possibly corresponds to TRBD1 (5 bases). This CDR3 is built from 14 residues. Between the trimmed V and J ends, which lost 3 bases and 1 base, there was a span of 8 bases. CDR1 and CDR2 (germline): SNHLY, FYNNEI. In DNA form, the CDR3 reads TGTGCCAGCAGTGATCAGGGCCGCACAGATACGCAGTATTTT. Amino acids: CASSDQGRTDTQYF.

This CDR3 reads CASSLASLTGGEQYF. The CDR3 nucleotides are TGCGCCAGCAGCTTGGCCTCTCTGACAGGGGGCGAGCAGTACTTC. The J gene is TRBJ2-7, the V gene TRBV5-1, with 9 bases identical to TRBD1. In germline, CDR1 is SGHRS, CDR2 YFSETQ. The CDR3 spans 15 residues. Losses at the gene ends were 0 bases for V and 6 bases for J; bases not matched to a gene: 7.

Regarding this clone: The junction does not match germline at one end; this may be a read error. Other DNA sequences of this sample code for an identical CDR3. The chain carries TRBV7-9 and TRBJ1-2; TRBD1 aligns across 10 bases. Germline loops: CDR1 SEHNR, CDR2 FQNEAQ (reference sequence). This CDR3 is built from 16 residues. The CDR3 loop is CASSSNRDRGTGGYTF. CDR3 nucleotide sequence: TGCGCCAGCAGTTCTAACCGGGACAGGGGTACTGGTGGCTACACCTTC.

The CDR3 nucleotides read TGCGCCAGCAGCATACGTGGCCCCGCCGAGGGAGAAAAACTGTTTTTT. Protein sequence: CASSIRGPAEGEKLFF. This chain uses TRBV5-1 with TRBJ1-4; no clear D. This CDR3 is 16 amino acids long. Between the trimmed V and J ends, which lost 4 bases and 8 bases, there was a span of 21 bases. Germline V gene lookup returns CDR1 SGHRS and CDR2 YFSETQ.

Only a few counts were recorded for this clone. The rearrangement uses TRBV5-6 and TRBJ1-2; 8 bases align to TRBD1. The CDR3 has 13 amino acids. The V gene end was trimmed by 4 bases and the J gene end by 8 bases; junction bases not matched to a gene: 7. Germline values: CDR1 SGHDT, CDR2 YYEEEE. CDR3 sequence: CASSLLGTGGYTF. Written as DNA, the CDR3 is TGTGCCAGCAGCCTGTTGGGGACAGGAGGCTACACCTTC.

This chain joins TRBV5-1 and TRBJ2-7, with D unclear. Germline V gene data show CDR1 as SGHRS and CDR2 as YFSETQ. There are 15 residues in the CDR3. Trimming shortened V by 0 bases and J by 3 bases, and 13 bases separated the two germline ends. This CDR3 reads CASSLALTLGYEQYF. The CDR3 DNA reads TGCGCCAGCAGCTTGGCCTTGACTCTCGGCTACGAGCAGTACTTC.

The V gene is TRBV12-3 or TRBV12-4, the J gene TRBJ1-1; no reliable D call. Trimming took 9 bases from V and 4 from J, leaving 9 bases between them. The CDR3 extends over 11 amino acids. CDR3 bases: TGTGCCAGTCGAGTGGGCACTGAAGCTTTCTTT. Its translation is CASRVGTEAFF.

The chain carries TRBV2 and TRBJ2-3; D ambiguous. Germline-derived CDR1 and CDR2 are SNHLY and FYNNEI. V lost 8 bases and J 4 bases, leaving 10 bases between the germline ends. The CDR3 is 12 amino acids. CDR3 DNA: TGTGCCAGCTTGTGGGGTCCAGATACGCAGTATTTT. Protein: CASLWGPDTQYF.

This clone was seen only once. The rearrangement uses TRBV30 and TRBJ2-1; no reliable D call. This CDR3 has 13 residues. The germline V gene encodes CDR1 GTSNPN and CDR2 SVGIG (reference sequence). V dropped 3 bases and J dropped 2 bases, with 8 bases sitting between them. The CDR3 DNA reads TGTGCCTGGAGAAGGGTTGCCTACAATGAGCAGTTCTTC. It encodes CAWRRVAYNEQFF.

This clone was recorded only once. The chain joins TRBV5-6 to TRBJ2-5; D unclear. The CDR3 is made up of 13 amino acids. V shed 0 bases and J shed 2 bases, with 5 bases lying between them. The germline CDR1 and CDR2 sequences are SGHDT and YYEEEE. The CDR3 nucleotides are TGTGCCAGCAGCTTGGGTCCTCAAGAGACCCAGTACTTC. Translation gives CASSLGPQETQYF. The full variable domain, rest sourced from reference TRBV5-6 and TRBJ2-5, is DAGVTQSPTHLIKTRGQQVTLRCSPKSGHDTVSWYQQALGQGPQFIFQYYEEEERQRGNFPDRFSGHQFPNYSSELNVNALLLGDSALYLCASSLGPQETQYFGPGTRLLVL.

V is TRBV27 and J is TRBJ1-6, with D perhaps TRBD1 (5 bases). CDR1 and CDR2 from the germline V gene are MNHEY and SMNVEV (reference sequence). V gave up 5 bases and J gave up 0 bases, with 14 bases separating them. This CDR3 region has 17 residues. DNA for the CDR3: TGTGCCAGCAGTGCCCTGGGGGAGGGCTCCTATAATTCACCCCTCCACTTT. Translation: CASSALGEGSYNSPLHF.

V is TRBV19 and J is TRBJ2-5; TRBD1 matches at 9 bases. J lost 1 base, V lost 4 bases, and 13 bases had no gene match. In germline, CDR1 is LNHDA, CDR2 SQIVND (reference sequence). The CDR3 spans 18 residues. In nucleotides, the CDR3 is TGTGCCAGTAGTAGCCGCTTTACAGGGGGCGCGGCCCAAGAGACCCAGTACTTC. Encoded protein: CASSSRFTGGAAQETQYF. The whole variable domain, remainder taken from reference TRBV19 and TRBJ2-5, is DGGITQSPKYLFRKEGQNVTLSCEQNLNHDAMYWYRQDPGQGLRLIYYSQIVNDFQKGDIAEGYSVSREKKESFPLTVTSAQKNPTAFYLCASSSRFTGGAAQETQYFGPGTRLLVL.

This clone has a handful of counts. The rearrangement uses TRBV3-1 (or the pseudogene TRBV3-2) and TRBJ2-7; D is unresolved. The V end lost 0 bases, the J end lost 3 bases, and 6 bases lay between the germline ends. The CDR3 runs to 13 residues. Germline V CDR1 and CDR2: LGHDT, YNNKEL (reference sequence). The CDR3 here is CASSQDRYYEQYF. The CDR3 nucleotides are TGTGCCAGCAGCCAAGACCGGTACTACGAGCAGTACTTC.

The V call is TRBV9, the J call TRBJ2-1; D call uncertain. The CDR3 runs 15 residues. CDR1 and CDR2 (germline): SGDLS, YYNGEE. Trimming left V 0 bases short and J 3 bases short, with 10 bases between. The CDR3 nucleotides read TGTGCCAGCAGCGTAGGGCTAGGGAACTACAATGAGCAGTTCTTC. It encodes CASSVGLGNYNEQFF.

J is TRBJ2-5 and V is TRBV4-2, with a weak D call TRBD2 (6 bases). Looked up from germline, CDR1 is LGHNA and CDR2 is YNFKEQ. The ends were cut back, 0 bases at V and 4 bases at J, with 12 bases in the middle. This CDR3 spans 15 amino acids. The CDR3 coding sequence is TGTGCCAGCAGCCAAGAGAGCGGGTCCCCAGAGACCCAGTACTTC. Protein sequence: CASSQESGSPETQYF.

The chain is built from TRBV6-6 and TRBJ2-7; 8 bases line up with TRBD1. This CDR3 has 12 amino acids. The V segment lost 7 bases and the J segment 5 bases; nucleotides outside the gene matches: 4. CDR1 is MNHNY and CDR2 is SVGAGI in the germline V gene (reference sequence). The CDR3 DNA reads as TGTGCCAGCACCACGACAGGGGACGAGCAGTACTTC. The encoded protein is CASTTTGDEQYF.

This chain joins TRBV5-1 and TRBJ2-1; D is unclear. The CDR3 length is 14 residues. CDR1 is SGHRS and CDR2 is YFSETQ in the germline V gene. V lost 0 bases and J lost 7, with 11 bases in between. This CDR3 is CASSLEGLRNEQFF. The CDR3 DNA follows: TGCGCCAGCAGCTTGGAGGGCCTGCGGAATGAGCAGTTCTTC.